Each of the 22 T cell receptor beta chains below was sequenced from the same sample in a study of identical twins. TCRdb re-derived calls from the 5' RACE reads in MiXCR, one entry per CDR3 protein. Of over 550,000 distinct CDR3 sequences in the sample, 7.1% were seen once. The same data also went into a second study, on yellow fever vaccine responses in identical twins.

Input material: PBMCs. The source is a woman aged 18-29 years in good health.

This clonotype was detected ten times or more. V and J are TRBV4-1 and TRBJ2-2; D gene ambiguous. Deletions cut 8 bases from V and 5 bases from J, with 6 bases between. The CDR3 length is 11 residues. The germline CDR1 and CDR2 sequences are MGHRA and YSYEKL. The CDR3 loop is CASLGTGELFF. The CDR3 DNA follows: TGCGCCAGCCTTGGGACCGGGGAGCTGTTTTTT.

This clonotype was seen a handful of times. The rearrangement links TRBV12-3 or TRBV12-4 to TRBJ2-7; D tentatively fits TRBD1 or TRBD2 (5 bases each). The CDR3 sequence is 14 residues long. Between the trimmed V and J ends, which lost 6 bases and 2 bases, there was a span of 14 bases. The CDR3 loop reads CASSYHQGPYEQYF. The DNA of the CDR3 is TGTGCCAGCAGCTATCACCAGGGACCCTACGAGCAGTACTTC.

This clonotype was recorded at least ten times. The rearrangement links TRBV20-1 to TRBJ1-5, with 7 bases fitting TRBD1. CDR1 and CDR2 from the germline V gene are DFQATT and SNEGSKA (reference sequence). The CDR3 covers 14 residues. Trimming removed 4 bases from V and 6 bases from J; junction bases left unmatched: 9. For the CDR3, the DNA is TGCAGTGCTACTTCCAGGGGGACCGGTCAGCCCCAGCATTTT. Its protein product is CSATSRGTGQPQHF.

This clonotype was counted ten times or more. The chain carries TRBV2 and TRBJ2-1; D call uncertain. V shed 6 bases and J shed 7 bases, with 4 bases lying between them. CDR3 length equals 10 residues. Germline V CDR1 and CDR2: SNHLY, FYNNEI. The CDR3, as DNA: TGTGCCAGCAGCGCAAATGAGCAGTTCTTC. Encoded protein: CASSANEQFF.

In this sample, this clonotype turned up a few times. This chain uses TRBV29-1 with TRBJ2-2; 7 bases agree with TRBD1. With V trimmed by 4 bases and J by 0 bases, 2 bases remained unmatched. This CDR3 comprises 14 residues. Germline values: CDR1 SQVTM, CDR2 ANQGSEA. DNA for the CDR3: TGCAGCGTTGTAGGGACAGCGAACACCGGGGAGCTGTTTTTT. This encodes CSVVGTANTGELFF.

The sample holds a few counts of this clonotype. The chain carries TRBV19 and TRBJ1-1; D uncertain. This CDR3 comprises 12 residues. Germline values: CDR1 LNHDA, CDR2 SQIVND (reference sequence). V was shortened by 8 bases and J by 6 bases, with 13 bases between the two germline ends. In DNA form, the CDR3 reads TGTGCCAGTTCTCAATCTGGGGCTGAAGCTTTCTTT. It codes for CASSQSGAEAFF. Full variable domain (missing parts from reference TRBV19 and TRBJ1-1): DGGITQSPKYLFRKEGQNVTLSCEQNLNHDAMYWYRQDPGQGLRLIYYSQIVNDFQKGDIAEGYSVSREKKESFPLTVTSAQKNPTAFYLCASSQSGAEAFFGQGTRLTVV.

This clonotype was observed a few times. The V gene is TRBV3-1, the J gene TRBJ1-6; no reliable D call. V lost 0 bases, J lost 11 bases, and 11 bases lay in between. This CDR3 is 14 amino acids long. Looked up from germline, CDR1 is LGHDT and CDR2 is YNNKEL (reference sequence). CDR3 DNA: TGTGCCAGCAGCCAAGATACTGGGAGGCCACCCCTCCACTTT. As protein: CASSQDTGRPPLHF.

The table lists this clonotype with many counts. This chain's CDR3 is CASSLAGTREFF. CDR3 sequence (DNA): TGTGCCAGCAGTTTAGCCGGGACAAGGGAGTTCTTC. This chain links TRBV12-3 or TRBV12-4 with TRBJ2-1; D may be TRBD1 (6 bases). V was trimmed by 0 bases and J by 14 bases, leaving 11 bases between them. The CDR3 has 12 residues.

The chain links TRBV12-3 or TRBV12-4 to TRBJ2-7, with D unclear. The germline V and J ends were trimmed by 6 bases and 0 bases, with 18 bases remaining between them. This CDR3 contains 16 residues. In DNA form, the CDR3 reads TGTGCCAGCAGCCCCGGCAGAGAGTTTGGCTCCTACGAGCAGTACTTC. This translates into CASSPGREFGSYEQYF.

The V gene is TRBV28, the J gene TRBJ2-7, with D possibly being TRBD2 (6 bases). V lost 10 bases and J 2 bases, leaving 12 bases between the germline ends. The CDR3 runs 12 residues. Germline CDR1 and CDR2: MDHEN and SYDVKM. The CDR3 bases are TGTGCCACCGTTGCTAGCGCCTACGAGCAGTACTTC. Residues: CATVASAYEQYF. The full variable domain, completed using reference TRBV28 and TRBJ2-7, is DVKVTQSSRYLVKRTGEKVFLECVQDMDHENMFWYRQDPGLGLRLIYFSYDVKMKEKGDIPEGYSVSREKKERFSLILESASTNQTSMYLCATVASAYEQYFGPGTRLTVT.

The rearrangement links TRBV2 to TRBJ2-7; D remains unclear. Germline V gives CDR1 SNHLY, CDR2 FYNNEI. The V and J ends lost 7 bases and 2 bases respectively, with 18 bases between them. The CDR3 is made up of 15 amino acids. CDR3 in amino acids: CASKTEVSNTYEQYV. The CDR3 coding sequence is TGTGCCAGCAAGACTGAGGTATCAAATACCTACGAGCAGTACGTC.

There are many counts of this clonotype. The CDR3 DNA is TGCAGCGTAGACAGGGTCGAGCAGTACTTC. Protein: CSVDRVEQYF. V usage is TRBV29-1 and J usage is TRBJ2-7, with TRBD1 identical over 7 bases. There are 10 residues in the CDR3. Germline CDR1 SQVTM, CDR2 ANQGSEA. V shed 6 bases, J shed 6 bases, and the junction held 2 bases outside the gene matches.

This clonotype turned up a few times. The chain recombines TRBV2 with TRBJ2-7; D unresolved. This CDR3 is built from 11 residues. Germline V gives CDR1 SNHLY, CDR2 FYNNEI. Trimming removed 3 bases from V and 4 bases from J, with 4 bases in between. The CDR3 DNA reads as TGTGCCAGCAGTGACTATTACGAGCAGTACTTC. This sequence encodes CASSDYYEQYF.

In its sample, this clonotype was seen many times. The chain employs TRBV5-1 and TRBJ1-1; D unclear. Germline lookup yields CDR1 SGHRS and CDR2 YFSETQ. The CDR3 runs to 14 residues. The ends were cut back, 0 bases at V and 1 base at J, with 7 bases in the middle. The CDR3 DNA reads as TGCGCCAGCAGCTTGGAACGGAAGAACACTGAAGCTTTCTTT. Translated, it gives CASSLERKNTEAFF. Using reference TRBV5-1 and TRBJ1-1 for the parts outside the CDR3, the full variable domain is KAGVTQTPRYLIKTRGQQVTLSCSPISGHRSVSWYQQTPGQGLQFLFEYFSETQRNKGNFPGRFSGRQFSNSRSEMNVSTLELGDSALYLCASSLERKNTEAFFGQGTRLTVV.

The chain carries TRBV4-1 and TRBJ2-2; 13 bases are a match to TRBD2. This CDR3 has 16 residues. Germline V lookup: CDR1 MGHRA, CDR2 YSYEKL. The ends lost 7 bases at V and 4 bases at J; junction bases unmatched: 6. CDR3 region: CASTTSGGAPTGELFF. The CDR3 DNA reads as TGCGCCAGCACTACTAGCGGGGGGGCCCCCACCGGGGAGCTGTTTTTT.

This clonotype was recorded a few times. This rearrangement joins TRBV4-1 to TRBJ2-1, with D perhaps TRBD1 (6 bases). Trimming removed 1 base from V and 6 bases from J, with 13 bases in between. This CDR3 contains 15 residues. The germline gives CDR1 MGHRA, CDR2 YSYEKL. CDR3 loop: CASSQVLGRGNEQFF. CDR3 coding DNA: TGCGCCAGCAGCCAAGTTTTGGGCAGGGGCAATGAGCAGTTCTTC.

This clonotype was seen ten or more times. J is TRBJ2-2 and V is TRBV6-2 or TRBV6-3; D is possibly TRBD2 (5 bases). CDR1 is MNHEY and CDR2 is SVGEGT in the germline V gene. The CDR3 extends over 15 amino acids. Trimming stripped 0 bases from V and 0 bases from J, with 5 bases between. The CDR3 bases are TGTGCCAGCAGTTACTCACTAGCGAACACCGGGGAGCTGTTTTTT. This encodes CASSYSLANTGELFF.

The rearrangement joins TRBV20-1 to TRBJ2-7, with 7 bases that match TRBD1. V lost 1 base and J lost 0; bases outside the gene matches: 15. Per the germline V gene, CDR1 is DFQATT and CDR2 is SNEGSKA (reference sequence). The CDR3 is 18 amino acids. In nucleotides, the CDR3 is TGCAGTGCTAGAGGGGCCGAGGGACAAGGGGGCAACTCCTACGAGCAGTACTTC. This encodes CSARGAEGQGGNSYEQYF.

This clonotype was counted many times. This chain connects TRBV21-1 to TRBJ1-5. TRBV21-1 represents a pseudogene. CDR3 length: 15 residues. The CDR3 nucleotides read TGTGCCAGCACCCTAGGGAGGGGTAGGGATCAGCCCCAGCATTTT. This gives the protein CASTLGRGRDQPQHF.

Only a few counts were recorded for this clonotype. This rearrangement joins TRBV5-1 to TRBJ2-1; 9 nucleotides match TRBD2. This CDR3 has 15 residues. V gave up 3 bases and J gave up 5 bases; unmatched junction bases: 6. CDR1 and CDR2 (germline): SGHRS, YFSETQ. The CDR3 here is CASSSQRGANNEQFF. CDR3 DNA: TGCGCCAGCAGCTCTCAGCGGGGGGCCAACAATGAGCAGTTCTTC. Complete variable domain (other parts from reference TRBV5-1 and TRBJ2-1): KAGVTQTPRYLIKTRGQQVTLSCSPISGHRSVSWYQQTPGQGLQFLFEYFSETQRNKGNFPGRFSGRQFSNSRSEMNVSTLELGDSALYLCASSSQRGANNEQFFGPGTRLTVL.

This clonotype came up many times. The chain joins TRBV12-5 to TRBJ2-3; 13 positions match TRBD2. The germline CDR1 and CDR2 sequences are LGHNT and FRNRAP. With V trimmed by 3 bases and J by 5 bases, 5 bases remained unmatched. The CDR3 sequence is 16 residues long. The CDR3 DNA sequence: TGTGCTAGTGGTTTAGGTCGGACTAGCGGGAGAGATACGCAGTATTTT. Its translation: CASGLGRTSGRDTQYF.

This chain links TRBV20-1 with TRBJ2-1; D gene uncertain. Trimming removed 1 base at V and 6 bases at J, with 7 bases between. The germline V gene encodes CDR1 DFQATT and CDR2 SNEGSKA (reference sequence). This CDR3 has 12 residues. The CDR3 DNA follows: TGCAGTGCTAGAGGGCTAATCAATGAGCAGTTCTTC. Translating gives CSARGLINEQFF.